These T cell receptor beta chains were read from a single sample in a study of cytomegalovirus exposure and HLA in healthy donors. Libraries were prepared by immunoSEQ multiplex PCR; TCRdb keeps only in-frame clonotypes and omits some of them. The table lists about 59,000 clones. The specimen was PBMCs. These receptors were obtained from a man younger than 40 in good health and CMV-seropositive. The CDR3 runs from the conserved cysteine through the conserved F or W. The D gene is left open where the match is weak. Size tells how often a clone was seen (once, few, many) or the class of an expanded clone, and some rows leave it out.

J gene	clone size	D gene	V gene	CDR3 DNA	CDR3 protein
TRBJ2-3	NA	NA	TRBV7-3	TGTGCCAGCAGCGAGGGAGGAACAGATACGCAGTATTTT	CASSEGGTDTQYF
TRBJ2-5	NA	NA	TRBV4-2	TGTGCCAGCAGCCAAGATGGGGACTTGTACTTC	CASSQDGDLYF
TRBJ1-5	NA	TRBD1	TRBV6-1	TGTGCCAGCAGTGAAGCCGGGACAGGGGCCGTGTTGCCCCAGCATTTT	CASSEAGTGAVLPQHF
TRBJ2-1	NA	NA	TRBV19	TGTGCCAGTAGTCCGGCAGGGGCTTTCTACAATGAGCAGTTCTTC	CASSPAGAFYNEQFF
TRBJ1-2	NA	TRBD1	TRBV5-1	TGCGCCAGCAGCCAAACCGACAGGGCTAACTATGGCTACACCTTC	CASSQTDRANYGYTF
TRBJ2-7	NA	NA	TRBV7-9	TGTGCCAGCAGTTCCCGTCCCCCGGGGTCGCCCTACGAGCAGTACTTC	CASSSRPPGSPYEQYF
TRBJ2-1	NA	TRBD2	TRBV9	TGTGCCAGCAGCCCATGGGGAGGGCGAAATGAGCAGTTCTTC	CASSPWGGRNEQFF
TRBJ2-6	NA	TRBD1	TRBV4-2	TGTGCCAGCAGCCAAGAGCGGACAGGTTTATACTCTGGGGCCAACGTCCTGACTTTC	CASSQERTGLYSGANVLTF
TRBJ1-2	NA	TRBD1	TRBV19	TGTGCCAGTAGTGGGACAGGGGGCTATGGCTACACCTTC	CASSGTGGYGYTF
TRBJ2-7	NA	NA	TRBV6-1	TGTGCCAGCAGTGATCACCGGGGCGAGCAGTACTTC	CASSDHRGEQYF
TRBJ2-1	NA	NA	TRBV6-1	TGTGCCAGCAGTGAAGGGAAGACTAGGCAGTTCTTC	CASSEGKTRQFF
TRBJ1-6	NA	TRBD1	TRBV15	TGTGCCACCAGCAGAGACAGGGGGAATTCACCCCTCCACTTT	CATSRDRGNSPLHF
TRBJ2-5	NA	TRBD2	TRBV30	TGTGCCTGGAGTTGGACTAGTGGTGAGACCCAGTACTTC	CAWSWTSGETQYF
TRBJ2-1	NA	TRBD2	TRBV6-5	TGTGCCAGCAGTCCCCGGCTAGCGGGAGTCTATGAGCAGTTCTTC	CASSPRLAGVYEQFF
TRBJ2-5	NA	TRBD1	TRBV11-3	TGTGCCAGCAGCCAGGTCTCCTGGACAGGGCAAGAGACCCAGTACTTC	CASSQVSWTGQETQYF
TRBJ2-2	NA	TRBD2	TRBV11-2	TGTGCCAGCAGCAAAAGCGAGCTAGCGGCCACCGGGGAGCTGTTTTTT	CASSKSELAATGELFF
TRBJ2-1	NA	NA	TRBV5-4	TGTGCCAGCAGCCCGAACCCGCAGGGGTACAATGAGCAGTTCTTC	CASSPNPQGYNEQFF
TRBJ2-3	NA	TRBD1	TRBV6-5	TGTGCCAGCAGGCCAAGGGGGCTTTCCACAGATACGCAGTATTTT	CASRPRGLSTDTQYF
TRBJ2-5	NA	NA	TRBV11-3	TGTGCCAGCAGCTCTTTACAGGGACAAGAGACCCAGTACTTC	CASSSLQGQETQYF
TRBJ2-1	NA	TRBD2	TRBV7-2	TGTGCCAGCAGCATCATAGCGGGGGGGCCCCCGGGTACAATTGAGCAGTTCTTC	CASSIIAGGPPGTIEQFF
TRBJ2-5	NA	TRBD1	TRBV6-1	TGTGCCAGCAGTGAGTTGGGTGGGACAGGGGTCGAGACCCAGTACTTC	CASSELGGTGVETQYF
TRBJ1-1	NA	NA	TRBV19	TGTGCCAGTAGTATAAATAGGGGGAACACTGAAGCTTTCTTT	CASSINRGNTEAFF
TRBJ2-3	NA	TRBD2	TRBV9	TGTGCCAGCAGCGTATGGGGGGGAGATACGCAGTATTTT	CASSVWGGDTQYF
TRBJ1-2	NA	NA	TRBV7-8	TGTGCCAGCAGCCCGACAGGAACCTCTAACTATGGCTACACCTTC	CASSPTGTSNYGYTF
TRBJ2-1	NA	NA	TRBV25-1	TGTGCCAGCAGTCCCGGGGGGCACGAGCAGTTCTTC	CASSPGGHEQFF
TRBJ1-1	NA	NA	TRBV18	TGTGCCAGCTCACTTACGGACGGGATGAACACTGAAGCTTTCTTT	CASSLTDGMNTEAFF
TRBJ2-3	NA	TRBD2	TRBV27	TGTGCCAGCAGTTTTTCTAGCGGGAGGGGAGATACGCAGTATTTT	CASSFSSGRGDTQYF
TRBJ2-7	NA	TRBD1	TRBV6-5	TGTGCCAGCAGTCACCGGGACAGCTCCTACGAGCAGTACTTC	CASSHRDSSYEQYF
TRBJ1-2	NA	TRBD1	TRBV29-1	TGCAGCGTTGGTGGGACAGGGGGGACTTGGGGCTACACCTTC	CSVGGTGGTWGYTF
TRBJ2-7	NA	TRBD1	TRBV10-2	TGCGCCAGCAGTGGATCGGCGGAGGGACAGGCGACCTACGAGCAGTACTTC	CASSGSAEGQATYEQYF
TRBJ2-7	NA	NA	TRBV30	TGTGCCGGGAGTGAGGGGGTGGGAGGGTCCTACGAGCAGTACTTC	CAGSEGVGGSYEQYF
TRBJ2-5	NA	NA	TRBV5-1	TGCGCCAGCAGCCGTAGCGAATTAGAGACCCAGTACTTC	CASSRSELETQYF
TRBJ1-5	NA	NA	TRBV5-1	TGCGCCAGCAGCTTGGCCGTCGATCAGCCCCAGCATTTT	CASSLAVDQPQHF
TRBJ2-5	NA	TRBD2	TRBV9	TGTGCCAGCAGCGTAAGCGGGGGGGCGCAGACCCAGTACTTC	CASSVSGGAQTQYF
TRBJ2-1	NA	TRBD2	TRBV7-9	TGTGCCAGCAGCCCGGCAGGACTAGCATATGAGCAGTTCTTC	CASSPAGLAYEQFF
TRBJ2-7	NA	TRBD2	TRBV11-2	TGTGCCAGCAGAGTGACTAGCGGGAGTTACGAGCAGTACTTC	CASRVTSGSYEQYF
TRBJ2-7	NA	TRBD2	TRBV4-2	TGTGCCAGCAGCCAAGAATCGGGGGGGCTTCTCGAGCAGTACTTC	CASSQESGGLLEQYF
TRBJ1-2	NA	TRBD1	TRBV30	TGTGCCTGGATGCCGTTTTGGGACAGGGGGAATGGCTACACCTTC	CAWMPFWDRGNGYTF
TRBJ2-7	NA	NA	TRBV13	TGTGCCAGCAGCTTAAGGGGGACCTACGAGCAGTACTTC	CASSLRGTYEQYF
TRBJ2-7	NA	TRBD2	TRBV9	TGTGCCAGCAGCGTAGGACTAGCTTCCCACGAGCAGTACTTC	CASSVGLASHEQYF
TRBJ1-5	NA	NA	TRBV23-1	TGCGCCAGCAGAGGGGGTAGCAATCAGCCCCAGCATTTT	CASRGGSNQPQHF
TRBJ2-7	NA	TRBD2	TRBV4-1	TGCGCCAGCAGCCAAACTAGCGGGGCCTACGAGCAGTACTTC	CASSQTSGAYEQYF
TRBJ2-3	medium-sized	TRBD2	TRBV6-4	TGTGCCAGCAGTGAGACTAGCGAAGCAGATACGCAGTATTTT	CASSETSEADTQYF